This T cell receptor beta chain came from a study of blood T cell repertoires in COVID-19. Study as a whole: From the United States, Italy and Spain came samples of acute and convalescent COVID-19.

Using immunoSEQ multiplex PCR, the repertoire was profiled, and TCRdb retains in-frame clones only, with some absent. The repertoire consists of roughly 20,000 clones, with approximately 90% occurring once and the leading ten covering around 16%. The CDR3 is 15 residues long. CDR1 LNHNV and CDR2 YYDKDF come from the germline V gene (reference sequence). The V and J ends lost 1 base and 0 bases respectively, with 10 bases between them. Sequencing input: peripheral blood. This sequence was found in a human donor in a cohort sampled during active COVID-19. The J gene is TRBJ2-7, the V gene TRBV15; weak D call: TRBD2 (5 bases). The CDR3 reads CATSRGMGSSYEQYF. In nucleotides, the CDR3 is TGTGCCACCAGCAGAGGGATGGGGAGCTCCTACGAGCAGTACTTC.